The sample holds a few counts of the clone carrying this T cell receptor (beta chain). The target antigen is unknown. The CDR3 length is 13 residues. V was clipped by 1 base and J by 4 bases, with 8 bases between them. The V gene's germline CDR1 is DFQATT and CDR2 SNEGSKA (reference sequence). This specimen belongs to a study of response to subunit inactivated influenza vaccine. The study, taken as a whole, reports: The study's authors posited that every seasonal influenza vaccination enlists few new T cells.

TCRdb reprocessed the RT-PCR reads via MiXCR and lists one record per CDR3 protein. The sample lists 650,000 to 850,000 distinct CDR3 sequences, approximately 15% occurring once. Sequenced material: PBMCs from blood, taken roughly 15 days before vaccination. The receptor's source is a man aged 50-59 years who received an inactivated influenza vaccine. The chain recombines TRBV20-1 with TRBJ1-3, with unresolved D. CDR3 in amino acids: CSARVGQGNTIYF. The DNA for the CDR3 is TGCAGTGCTAGAGTTGGGCAGGGAAACACCATATATTTT.